These T cell receptor beta chains were read from a single sample in a study of blood T cell repertoires in COVID-19. Method: immunoSEQ multiplex PCR; TCRdb's copy keeps in-frame clones and lacks some. The table includes about 100,000 clones, about 85% detected once. Material: peripheral blood. The receptors derive from a human donor in a cohort sampled during active COVID-19. The conserved cysteine and the conserved F or W are not part of the CDR3 here. Size values are once, few and many counts, or a class for expanded clones, and some rows have none.

j_call	v_call	clone_size	cdr3_length	cdr3_aa
TRBJ2-7	TRBV30	NA	10	ACLGSGLRGY
TRBJ1-2	TRBV5-5	NA	14	ASSHGTGNPTYGYT
TRBJ1-6	TRBV6-6	few	11	ASYRQINSPLH
TRBJ1-2	TRBV7-2	NA	11	ASSLRKGVGYT
TRBJ1-4	TRBV21-1	NA	10	ASSKGSPKTV
TRBJ2-7	TRBV5-4	NA	12	ASSLQGRSYEQY
TRBJ1-1	TRBV30	NA	11	AWRLERTAEAF
TRBJ1-5	TRBV7-2	NA	12	ASSLAGGNQPQH
TRBJ1-3	TRBV5-1	NA	15	ASSLSGTANSGNTIY
TRBJ1-1	TRBV2	NA	11	ASGGEGRTEAF
TRBJ2-3	TRBV5-6	NA	14	ASSAISGMVADTQY
TRBJ2-7	TRBV29-1	NA	12	SVAAGGRFYEQY
TRBJ2-1	TRBV5-8	NA	13	ASSLFSGRYNEQF
TRBJ2-1	TRBV6-5	NA	13	ASTPGGAGRNEQF
TRBJ2-7	TRBV5-4	NA	13	ASSLGGTGTYEQY
TRBJ1-2	TRBV12-3/TRBV12-4	NA	11	ASSFSNNYGYT
TRBJ2-7	TRBV6-5	NA	11	ASSLSPPGEQY
TRBJ2-6	TRBV6-6	NA	13	ASRLQGSGANVLT
TRBJ2-3	TRBV7-9	NA	14	ASSPAGGGSTDTQY
TRBJ2-3	TRBV5-4	few	14	ASSLGLAGGVDTQY
TRBJ2-3	TRBV9	medium-sized	13	ASSVRSGAADTQY
TRBJ2-1	TRBV15	NA	12	ATSRTSGGNEQF
TRBJ2-7	TRBV19	NA	12	ASSDLGSAYEQY
TRBJ1-6	TRBV5-1	few	12	ASRLGQVKAPLH
TRBJ1-1	TRBV5-1	once	13	ASSGIAGKNTEAF